Below, 10 T cell receptor beta chains from the same sample are listed, as sequenced in a study of response to subunit inactivated influenza vaccine. TCRdb fed the RT-PCR reads into MiXCR, producing one record per CDR3 protein. The table includes roughly 700,000 distinct CDR3 sequences, 11% to 15% detected once. Sample: PBMCs from blood, taken about 14 days before vaccination. These receptors were collected from a man between 45 and 60 years old who received an inactivated influenza vaccine.

J is TRBJ1-1 and V is TRBV29-1, with TRBD1 matching 9 bases. This CDR3 region has 14 residues. Trimming at V came to 6 bases and at J to 4 bases, leaving 9 bases not matched to a gene. Germline values: CDR1 SQVTM, CDR2 ANQGSEA. CDR3 region: CSVSIGTGLTEAFF. Written as DNA, the CDR3 is TGCAGCGTATCAATCGGGACAGGGCTCACTGAAGCTTTCTTT.

The chain uses TRBV4-3 and TRBJ2-1; 8 bases match TRBD1. J gave up 1 base and V 0 bases, and 5 bases lay outside the gene matches. The CDR3 length is 17 residues. Germline V CDR1 and CDR2: LGHNA, YSLEER. CDR3 sequence: CASSQDSGGPSYNEQFF. In DNA, the CDR3 is TGCGCCAGCAGCCAAGATTCAGGGGGCCCTTCCTACAATGAGCAGTTCTTC.

This clonotype was seen ten or more times. V usage is TRBV7-9 and J usage is TRBJ2-3; no definite D call. The V end lost 4 bases, the J end lost 0 bases, and 11 bases lay between the germline ends. Germline CDR1 reads SEHNR; CDR2 reads FQNEAQ (reference sequence). The CDR3 has 15 residues. CDR3 sequence reads: CASSSTVLSTDTQYF. The CDR3 DNA sequence: TGTGCCAGCAGCTCCACGGTGCTTAGCACAGATACGCAGTATTTT.

This clonotype was found many times. The chain employs TRBV7-9 and TRBJ2-7; D may be TRBD2 (5 bases). This CDR3 is built from 13 residues. Trimming shortened V by 8 bases and J by 6 bases, and 17 bases separated the two germline ends. Germline loops: CDR1 SEHNR, CDR2 FQNEAQ (reference sequence). The CDR3 bases are TGTGCCAGCGCCAACTCGCCCCGGGGCGAGCAGTACTTC. Translated: CASANSPRGEQYF.

As DNA, the CDR3 is TGTGCCAGCAGATCCTCGGGACAGTTCAATGAGCAGTTCTTC. It specifies CASRSSGQFNEQFF. The V call is TRBV28, the J call TRBJ2-1; 7 bases map to TRBD1. This CDR3 spans 14 amino acids. Per the germline V gene, CDR1 is MDHEN and CDR2 is SYDVKM. The V segment lost 6 bases and the J segment 6 bases; nucleotides outside the gene matches: 8.

The rearrangement uses TRBV20-1 and TRBJ1-2; tentatively, D is TRBD1 (5 bases). The V and J ends lost 0 bases and 0 bases respectively, with 8 bases between them. This CDR3 spans 14 amino acids. CDR1 is DFQATT and CDR2 is SNEGSKA in the germline V gene (reference sequence). The CDR3 sequence is CSARDGTANYGYTF. The CDR3 nucleotides read TGCAGTGCTAGAGACGGGACGGCTAACTATGGCTACACCTTC.

The chain combines TRBV5-1 with TRBJ1-1, with D hard to call. The V end lost 2 bases, the J end lost 0 bases, and 8 bases lay between the germline ends. Germline V gives CDR1 SGHRS, CDR2 YFSETQ. The CDR3 consists of 14 residues. DNA for the CDR3: TGCGCCAGCAGCTTCGTCAGTTTGAACACTGAAGCTTTCTTT. This gives the protein CASSFVSLNTEAFF.

This clonotype was seen only a few times. The V and J genes are TRBV5-6 and TRBJ2-2; TRBD1 matches at 10 bases. CDR1 is SGHDT and CDR2 is YYEEEE in the germline V gene. The CDR3 covers 17 residues. V dropped 2 bases and J dropped 5; count of bases not matched to a gene: 9. DNA of the CDR3: TGTGCCAGCAGCTTACTCGGTTGGACAGGGGGGACCGGGGAGCTGTTTTTT. Translated: CASSLLGWTGGTGELFF.

This clonotype has only a few counts. The rearrangement uses TRBV9 and TRBJ2-7; 9 bases fit TRBD1. This CDR3 is 15 amino acids long. J lost 7 bases, V lost 0 bases, and 8 bases had no gene match. The germline V gene has CDR1 SGDLS and CDR2 YYNGEE. The CDR3 region is CASSVVPTGGREQYF. CDR3 DNA sequence: TGTGCCAGCAGCGTAGTTCCGACAGGGGGTCGGGAGCAGTACTTC.

This chain connects TRBV5-1 to TRBJ2-3; 9 bases map to TRBD2. This CDR3 has 18 residues. Germline CDR1 reads SGHRS; CDR2 reads YFSETQ. The ends lost 1 base at V and 2 bases at J; junction bases unmatched: 11. This chain's CDR3 is CASSLRGGTSSTTDTQYF. The CDR3 DNA reads TGCGCCAGCAGCTTGCGGGGGGGGACTAGCTCGACCACAGATACGCAGTATTTT. Complete variable domain (other parts from reference TRBV5-1 and TRBJ2-3): KAGVTQTPRYLIKTRGQQVTLSCSPISGHRSVSWYQQTPGQGLQFLFEYFSETQRNKGNFPGRFSGRQFSNSRSEMNVSTLELGDSALYLCASSLRGGTSSTTDTQYFGPGTRLTVL.